The TCR beta chain under discussion was sequenced for a study of T cell responses to AZD1222 COVID-19 vaccine. Regarding the study as a whole: Possibly, clonal diversity was underestimated; donors were largely white British and included more females. Seropositive AZD1222 recipients at baseline numbered only 5 to 7.

Worth noting for this clone: Its antigen is currently unknown.

Here immunoSEQ multiplex PCR was the method, and the copy in TCRdb shows in-frame clones only, minus some. The sample has around 96,000 clones, 86% seen once. The sequence came from an adult who received the AZD1222 COVID-19 vaccine. The specimen was peripheral blood, collected 28 days after the second AZD1222 dose.

The chain's CDR3 is CASSLGSGGSGNTIYF. In DNA form, the CDR3 reads TGCGCCAGCAGCTTGGGGTCGGGAGGCTCTGGAAACACCATATATTTT. This chain uses TRBV5-1 with TRBJ1-3; D gene ambiguous. Trimming took 0 bases from V and 0 from J, leaving 10 bases between them. Germline loops: CDR1 SGHRS, CDR2 YFSETQ. The CDR3 loop spans 16 amino acids.